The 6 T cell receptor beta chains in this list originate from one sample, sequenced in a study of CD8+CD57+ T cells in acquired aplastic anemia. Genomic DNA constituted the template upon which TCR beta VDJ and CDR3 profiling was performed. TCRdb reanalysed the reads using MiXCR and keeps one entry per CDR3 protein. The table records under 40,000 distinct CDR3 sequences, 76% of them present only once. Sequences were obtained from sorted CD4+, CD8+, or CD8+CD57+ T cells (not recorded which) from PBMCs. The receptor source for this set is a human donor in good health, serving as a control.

The CDR3 is CATMGRRGTEAFF. As DNA, the CDR3 is TGTGCCACTATGGGCAGGAGAGGGACTGAAGCTTTCTTT. The chain employs TRBV25-1 and TRBJ1-1, with D unresolved. The length of the CDR3 is 13 residues. Germline V gene sequence: CDR1 MGHDK, CDR2 SYGVNS. With 10 bases removed from V and 5 bases from J, the gap between germline ends came to 17 bases.

As DNA, the CDR3 is TGCAGCGTTGTAGGTGGCTTAGCTGGGGCCAACGTCCTGACTTTC. Residues: CSVVGGLAGANVLTF. The chain joins TRBV29-1 to TRBJ2-6; no clear D gene. The V end lost 4 bases, the J end lost 2 bases, and 12 bases lay between the germline ends. This CDR3 contains 15 residues. Germline CDR1 is SQVTM and CDR2 is ANQGSEA.

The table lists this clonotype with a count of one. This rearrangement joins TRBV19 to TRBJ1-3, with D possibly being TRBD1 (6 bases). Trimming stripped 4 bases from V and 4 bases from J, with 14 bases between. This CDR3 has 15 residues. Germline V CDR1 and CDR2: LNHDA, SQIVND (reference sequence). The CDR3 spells CASSTITGSGNTIYF. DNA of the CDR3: TGTGCCAGTAGTACCATAACAGGGTCCGGAAACACCATATATTTT.

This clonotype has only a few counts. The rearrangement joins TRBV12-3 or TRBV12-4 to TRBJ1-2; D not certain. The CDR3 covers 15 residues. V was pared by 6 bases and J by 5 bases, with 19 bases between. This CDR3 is CASSSSTPLLYGYTF. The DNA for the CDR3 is TGTGCCAGCAGCTCCTCGACACCATTACTATATGGCTACACCTTC.

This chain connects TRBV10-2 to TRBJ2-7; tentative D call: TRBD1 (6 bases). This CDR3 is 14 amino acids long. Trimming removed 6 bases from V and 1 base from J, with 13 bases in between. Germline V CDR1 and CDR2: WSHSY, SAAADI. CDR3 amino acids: CASRYTGTSYEQYF. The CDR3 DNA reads TGCGCCAGCAGATATACCGGGACATCCTACGAGCAGTACTTC.

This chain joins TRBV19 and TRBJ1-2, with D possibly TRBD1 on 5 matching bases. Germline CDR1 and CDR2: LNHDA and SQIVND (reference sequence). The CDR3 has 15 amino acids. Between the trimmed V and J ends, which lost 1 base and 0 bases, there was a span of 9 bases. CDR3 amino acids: CASSIGDSTNYGYTF. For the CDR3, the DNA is TGTGCCAGTAGTATAGGTGACAGCACTAACTATGGCTACACCTTC.